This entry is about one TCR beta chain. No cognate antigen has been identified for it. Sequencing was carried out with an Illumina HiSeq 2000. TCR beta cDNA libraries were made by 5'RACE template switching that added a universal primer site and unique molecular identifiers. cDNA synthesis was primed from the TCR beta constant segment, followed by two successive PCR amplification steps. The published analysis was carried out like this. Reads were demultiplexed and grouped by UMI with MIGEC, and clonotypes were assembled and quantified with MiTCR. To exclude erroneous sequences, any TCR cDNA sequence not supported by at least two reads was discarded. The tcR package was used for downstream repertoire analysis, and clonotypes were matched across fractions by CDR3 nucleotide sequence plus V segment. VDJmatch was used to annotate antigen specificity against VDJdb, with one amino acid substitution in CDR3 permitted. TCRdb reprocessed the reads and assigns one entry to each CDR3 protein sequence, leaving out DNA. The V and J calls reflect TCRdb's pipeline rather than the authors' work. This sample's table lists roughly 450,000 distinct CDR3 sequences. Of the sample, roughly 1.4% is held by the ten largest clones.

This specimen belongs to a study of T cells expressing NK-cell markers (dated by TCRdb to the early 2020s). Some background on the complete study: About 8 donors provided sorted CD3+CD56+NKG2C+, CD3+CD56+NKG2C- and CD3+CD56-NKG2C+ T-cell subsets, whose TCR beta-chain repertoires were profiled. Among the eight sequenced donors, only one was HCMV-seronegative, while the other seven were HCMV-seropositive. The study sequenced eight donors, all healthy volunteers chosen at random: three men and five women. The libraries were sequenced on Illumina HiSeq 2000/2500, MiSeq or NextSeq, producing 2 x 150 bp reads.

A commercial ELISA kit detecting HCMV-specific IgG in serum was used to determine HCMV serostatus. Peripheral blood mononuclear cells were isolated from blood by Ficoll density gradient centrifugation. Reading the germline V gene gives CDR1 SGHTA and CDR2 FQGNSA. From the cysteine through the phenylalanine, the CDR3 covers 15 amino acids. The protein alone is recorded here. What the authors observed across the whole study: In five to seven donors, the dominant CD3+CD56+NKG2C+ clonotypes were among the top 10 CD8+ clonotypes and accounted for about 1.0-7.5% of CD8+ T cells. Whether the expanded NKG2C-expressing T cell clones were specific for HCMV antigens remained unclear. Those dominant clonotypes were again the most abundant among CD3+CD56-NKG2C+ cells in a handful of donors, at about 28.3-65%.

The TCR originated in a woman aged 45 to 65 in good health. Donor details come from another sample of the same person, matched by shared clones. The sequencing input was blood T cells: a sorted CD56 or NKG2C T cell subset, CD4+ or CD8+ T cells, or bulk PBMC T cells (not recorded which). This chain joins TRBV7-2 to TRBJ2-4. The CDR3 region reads CASSPSQLAKNIQYF.